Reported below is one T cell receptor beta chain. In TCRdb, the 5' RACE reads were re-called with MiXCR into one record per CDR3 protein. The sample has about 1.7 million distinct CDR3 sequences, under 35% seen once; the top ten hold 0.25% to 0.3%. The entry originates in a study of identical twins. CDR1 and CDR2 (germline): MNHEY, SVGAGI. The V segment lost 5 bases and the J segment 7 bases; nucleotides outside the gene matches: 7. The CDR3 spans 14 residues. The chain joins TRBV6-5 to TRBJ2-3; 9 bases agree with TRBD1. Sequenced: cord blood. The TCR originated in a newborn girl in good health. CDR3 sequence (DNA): TGTGCCAGCAGTAGGACAGGGGTCGGGAATACGCAGTATTTT. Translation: CASSRTGVGNTQYF.